These 5 T cell receptor beta chains were all obtained from the same sample, sequenced in a study of T cell repertoires in cytomegalovirus infection. From the reads, TCRdb called clonotypes with MiXCR, one entry per CDR3 protein. There are 200,000 or so distinct CDR3 sequences in the sample; approximately 19% occur only once, and around 2.7% lies in the top ten. The sample was PBMCs. Receptors were obtained from a human donor in good health (CMV status not recorded). Some clones in this sample may be carry-over from other donors' samples.

Concerning this clonotype itself: Just one base apart from a much larger clone, this may be a read error. The chain couples TRBV7-2 to TRBJ2-2; no definite D call. The germline CDR1 and CDR2 sequences are SGHTA and FQGNSA. This CDR3 spans 12 amino acids. The V and J ends lost 6 bases and 10 bases respectively, with 12 bases between them. DNA for the CDR3: TGTGCCAGCAGACTGGATCCCGTGGAGCTGTTTTTT. This translates into CASRLDPVELFF.

To note about this clonotype: This likely comes from a read error, as the CDR3 has no conserved phenylalanine or tryptophan at its end. J is TRBJ2-1 and V is TRBV7-2; TRBD2 agrees at 12 bases. The V gene's germline CDR1 is SGHTA and CDR2 FQGNSA. Trimming at V came to 3 bases and at J to 2 bases, leaving 2 bases not matched to a gene. The CDR3 contains 16 residues. The CDR3 reads CASSLASGRAYNEQFL. CDR3 nucleotides: TGTGCCAGCAGCTTGGCTAGCGGGAGGGCCTACAATGAGCAGTTCTTG.

Comment on this clonotype: Being one base from a much bigger clone, this may be a read error. This chain uses TRBV7-2 with TRBJ2-5; no firm D call. The length of the CDR3 is 11 residues. Trimming removed 4 bases at V and 5 bases at J, with 5 bases between. Per germline, CDR1 SGHTA and CDR2 FQGNSA. In nucleotides, the CDR3 is TGTGCCAGCAGCTGCTACGAGACCCAGTACTTC. Translated, it gives CASSCYETQYF.

In its sample, this clonotype was seen many times. The rearrangement joins TRBV7-2 to TRBJ2-7; TRBD2 might be the D (6 bases). The CDR3 sequence is 14 residues long. With 1 base removed from V and 4 bases from J, the gap between germline ends came to 11 bases. Germline V lookup: CDR1 SGHTA, CDR2 FQGNSA. The CDR3 region is CASSLGSAGYEQYF. The CDR3 DNA is TGTGCCAGCAGCTTAGGATCTGCGGGATACGAGCAGTACTTC.

This clonotype was found a few times. The chain employs TRBV5-1 and TRBJ1-4; D remains unclear. V lost 0 bases and J 4 bases, leaving 10 bases between the germline ends. Germline-derived CDR1 and CDR2 are SGHRS and YFSETQ. This CDR3 has 15 residues. Here the CDR3 reads CASSLDLSSNEKLFF. The CDR3 DNA follows: TGCGCCAGCAGCTTGGACCTTTCAAGTAATGAAAAACTGTTTTTT.